The T cell receptor beta chain described here comes from a study of cytomegalovirus exposure and HLA in healthy donors. Note on this clone: Its antigen is not known.

Germline V CDR1 and CDR2: SGHVS, FQNEAQ. The V gene end was trimmed by 7 bases and the J gene end by 1 base; junction bases not matched to a gene: 16. The CDR3 has 17 amino acids. Study observations and caveats: Most of the TCR beta V segments (in an earlier analysis) were productive either about 87% or about 30% of the time.

The primer mix had 60 Vbeta and 13 Jbeta primers. Assay: immunoSEQ multiplex PCR; the TCRdb copy retains only in-frame clones and omits some. Among roughly 99,000 clones listed, 74% were seen once. As for the donors, each was a healthy bone marrow donor. The chain has TRBV7-8 and TRBJ2-7; 7 bases map to TRBD2. This sequence originates from a woman in her thirties or forties in good health and CMV-seropositive. Sequenced sample: PBMCs. The CDR3 nucleotides read TGTGCCAGCATCGAAAATTCAGCGGGGCTGGGTTCCTACGAGCAGTACTTC. Its translation: CASIENSAGLGSYEQYF.